These T cell receptor beta chains were read from a single sample in a study of cytotoxic CD8 clonotypes in ibrutinib-treated CLL. Method: immunoSEQ multiplex PCR; TCRdb's copy keeps in-frame clones and lacks some. Altogether around 310,000 clones are present, approximately 80% being singletons, with the ten largest covering approximately 7%. The sample in question was PBMCs, obtained before ibrutinib treatment. These receptors all come from a human donor with chronic lymphocytic leukemia. Both conserved end residues are part of each CDR3. D genes are given only for firm matches. Clone size is given for some rows only: seen once, a few or many times, or a class if the clone is expanded.

CDR3	DNA	V	D	size	J
CASSDRATNQPQHF	TGTGCCAGCAGTGACAGAGCCACCAATCAGCCCCAGCATTTT	TRBV6-1	NA	NA	TRBJ1-5
CASSEISTRGLETQYF	TGTGCCAGCAGCGAAATAAGTACCAGGGGGCTGGAGACCCAGTACTTC	TRBV7-9	TRBD1	once	TRBJ2-5
CASSRPTENNEQFF	TGTGCCAGCAGCCGTCCTACAGAGAACAATGAGCAGTTCTTC	TRBV7-3	NA	NA	TRBJ2-1
CASSLRGFGSYEQYF	TGTGCCAGCAGTTTAAGGGGGTTTGGCTCCTACGAGCAGTACTTC	TRBV27	NA	NA	TRBJ2-7
CASSLEEGGTQYF	TGTGCCAGCAGCTTAGAGGAGGGCGGTACGCAGTATTTT	TRBV13	NA	once	TRBJ2-3
CASSPGRGEGYNEQFF	TGTGCCAGCAGCCCCGGCCGAGGGGAGGGCTACAATGAGCAGTTCTTC	TRBV7-9	TRBD2	once	TRBJ2-1
CASSPWTGSTGELFF	TGTGCCAGCTCTCCCTGGACAGGGAGCACCGGGGAGCTGTTTTTT	TRBV18	TRBD1	NA	TRBJ2-2
CASSPETFPYEQYF	TGTGCCAGCTCACCAGAGACTTTCCCCTACGAGCAGTACTTC	TRBV18	NA	NA	TRBJ2-7
CASSSTGGPSDTQYF	TGTGCCAGCAGTTCTACGGGAGGGCCCTCAGATACGCAGTATTTT	TRBV28	TRBD2	NA	TRBJ2-3
CASSLGLAGHNEQFF	TGTGCCAGCAGCTTAGGACTAGCGGGGCACAATGAGCAGTTCTTC	TRBV7-2	TRBD2	NA	TRBJ2-1
CASSLATQLAKNIQYF	TGTGCCAGCAGCTTAGCCACACAGTTAGCCAAAAACATTCAGTACTTC	TRBV7-2	NA	NA	TRBJ2-4
CASSYSKGNGKNIQYF	TGTGCCAGCAGTTACTCGAAAGGGAATGGCAAAAACATTCAGTACTTC	TRBV6-5	NA	NA	TRBJ2-4
CASSPDRNYEQYF	TGTGCCAGCAGCCCGGACAGAAACTACGAGCAGTACTTC	TRBV7-2	NA	NA	TRBJ2-7
CASSIIWGNENIQYF	TGTGCCAGTAGTATTATATGGGGGAACGAAAACATTCAGTACTTC	TRBV19	NA	NA	TRBJ2-4
CAWGTGASNQPQHF	TGTGCCTGGGGGACAGGAGCTAGCAATCAGCCCCAGCATTTT	TRBV30	TRBD1	NA	TRBJ1-5
CASGFRTSGTTYEQYF	TGTGCTAGTGGTTTCAGGACTAGCGGGACAACCTACGAGCAGTACTTC	TRBV12-5	TRBD2	once	TRBJ2-7
CASSLGRELYNEQFF	TGTGCCAGCAGCTTGGGTCGGGAGCTTTACAATGAGCAGTTCTTC	TRBV5-4	NA	NA	TRBJ2-1
CASSPSLGAWGNQPQHF	TGTGCCAGTAGTCCAAGTTTGGGGGCCTGGGGCAATCAGCCCCAGCATTTT	TRBV19	NA	NA	TRBJ1-5
CSVEVALELFF	TGCAGCGTTGAAGTGGCTCTTGAGCTGTTTTTT	TRBV29-1	NA	NA	TRBJ2-2
CASSLGGTYEQYF	TGTGCCAGCAGCTTGGGTGGGACCTACGAGCAGTACTTC	TRBV5-6	NA	NA	TRBJ2-7
CASSLWAGSDIQYF	TGTGCCAGCAGCTTATGGGCAGGTTCGGACATTCAGTACTTC	TRBV13	NA	NA	TRBJ2-4
CASSVLTSTDTQYF	TGTGCCAGCAGCGTACTGACGAGCACAGATACGCAGTATTTT	TRBV9	NA	NA	TRBJ2-3
CASSLATSRETQYF	TGTGCCAGCAGCTTAGCCACTTCAAGAGAGACCCAGTACTTC	TRBV7-2	NA	NA	TRBJ2-5
CAWSVLQGQPQETQYF	TGTGCCTGGAGTGTACTACAAGGACAGCCTCAAGAGACCCAGTACTTC	TRBV30	NA	NA	TRBJ2-5
CASSPGGGERAQHF	TGTGCCAGCAGCCCCGGGGGCGGCGAAAGGGCCCAGCATTTT	TRBV28	NA	NA	TRBJ1-5
CASRVGLAQETQYF	TGTGCCAGCAGAGTGGGGCTAGCCCAAGAGACCCAGTACTTC	TRBV5-4	NA	NA	TRBJ2-5
CASSPPPSSGSYEQYF	TGTGCCAGCTCCCCACCCCCGAGTTCAGGGTCCTACGAGCAGTACTTC	TRBV5-5	NA	NA	TRBJ2-7
CASSPSGGDLPYEQYF	TGTGCCAGCAGCCCCAGTGGGGGAGACCTACCCTACGAGCAGTACTTC	TRBV27	NA	NA	TRBJ2-7
CASGRSEQFF	TGTGCCAGTGGACGTAGCGAGCAGTTCTTC	TRBV5-6	NA	NA	TRBJ2-1
CAWKYSGRFNEQFF	TGTGCCTGGAAATACAGCGGGAGATTCAATGAGCAGTTCTTC	TRBV30	TRBD2	NA	TRBJ2-1
CASSQDSTEAWGYTF	TGCGCCAGCAGCCAAGACTCAACGGAAGCTTGGGGCTACACCTTC	TRBV4-1	NA	NA	TRBJ1-2
CASSLGWGSRRSYNEQFF	TGTGCCAGCAGCTTAGGCTGGGGCAGCAGGCGCTCCTACAATGAGCAGTTCTTC	TRBV13	NA	NA	TRBJ2-1
CASSWGTSGVEQYF	TGTGCCAGCAGTTGGGGGACTAGCGGGGTCGAGCAGTACTTC	TRBV27	TRBD2	once	TRBJ2-7
CASSVDRDQPQHF	TGTGCCAGCAGCGTGGACAGGGATCAGCCCCAGCATTTT	TRBV4-2	TRBD1	NA	TRBJ1-5
CASRISEGEQYF	TGTGCCAGCAGAATAAGTGAGGGCGAGCAGTACTTC	TRBV11-2	NA	NA	TRBJ2-7
CASAPDRLRDREANYGYTF	TGTGCCAGCGCACCCGATCGTCTCCGGGACAGGGAGGCTAACTATGGCTACACCTTC	TRBV7-8	TRBD1	NA	TRBJ1-2
CASSLVTGNHQPQHF	TGTGCCAGCAGCCTGGTAACAGGTAACCATCAGCCCCAGCATTTT	TRBV7-2	NA	few	TRBJ1-5
CAIKDSNQPQHF	TGTGCCATCAAGGATAGCAATCAGCCCCAGCATTTT	TRBV10-3	NA	few	TRBJ1-5
CASSVLGTGTEKLFF	TGTGCCAGCTCGGTATTGGGGACAGGGACTGAAAAACTGTTTTTT	TRBV18	TRBD1	NA	TRBJ1-4
CATSRDITGGFGYTF	TGTGCCACCAGCAGAGATATCACAGGGGGCTTTGGCTACACCTTC	TRBV15	TRBD1	NA	TRBJ1-2
CASSLAGGVNTEAFF	TGTGCCAGCAGCTTAGCGGGTGGGGTGAACACTGAAGCTTTCTTT	TRBV11-2	NA	NA	TRBJ1-1